These T cell receptor beta chains were read from a single sample in a study of tumour-infiltrating T cells in Burkitt lymphoma. TCRdb keeps only in-frame clones here, not all; method: immunoSEQ multiplex PCR. The repertoire consists of about 3,300 clones, with more than 10% occurring once and the leading ten covering 7.7%. The sample taken for sequencing was tumor tissue. These TCRs come from a human donor with Burkitt lymphoma. The CDR3 runs from the conserved cysteine through the conserved F or W. A D gene is named only where the DNA matches it firmly. Clone size appears in some rows only: once, few, many, or a class for an expanded clone.

>TRBV15|NA|TRBJ1-6|TRBD1
CATSRGAGGYSALHF
TGTGCCACCAGCAGAGGGGCAGGGGGCTATTCAGCCCTCCACTTT
>TRBV19|few|TRBJ2-1|NA
CASSDYSYNEQFF
TGTGCCAGTTCGGACTACTCCTACAATGAGCAGTTCTTC
>TRBV5-4|few|TRBJ2-1|TRBD2
CASSWTSGGVNEQFF
TGTGCCAGCAGCTGGACTAGCGGGGGCGTCAATGAGCAGTTCTTC
>TRBV11-2|NA|TRBJ2-1|NA
CASSFTRERYNEQFF
TGTGCCAGCAGCTTCACCAGGGAACGATACAATGAGCAGTTCTTC
>TRBV5-1|NA|TRBJ1-6|TRBD1
CASSLAGARGPNSPLHF
TGCGCCAGCAGCTTGGCGGGCGCCAGGGGGCCGAATTCACCCCTCCACTTT
>TRBV30|NA|TRBJ1-6|TRBD1
CAWSRSTGGTSPLHF
TGTGCCTGGAGTCGTTCCACAGGGGGCACTTCACCCCTCCACTTT
>TRBV19|few|TRBJ2-1|NA
CASSLQPLPNNEQFF
TGTGCCAGTAGCCTCCAACCACTGCCCAACAATGAGCAGTTCTTC
>TRBV7-8|NA|TRBJ2-7|TRBD1
CASSPGGGAEQYF
TGTGCCAGCAGCCCAGGGGGTGGGGCCGAGCAGTACTTC
>TRBV4-2|NA|TRBJ1-2|TRBD1
CASSQAPGQGVPYGYTF
TGTGCCAGCAGCCAAGCTCCGGGACAGGGTGTCCCCTATGGCTACACCTTC
>TRBV6-1|few|TRBJ2-1|TRBD2
CASNEIYSGGANEQFF
TGTGCCAGCAATGAAATTTATAGCGGGGGGGCCAATGAGCAGTTCTTC
>TRBV4-1|NA|TRBJ1-1|NA
CASSQSDGGNTEAFF
TGCGCCAGCAGCCAATCGGACGGAGGGAACACTGAAGCTTTCTTT
>TRBV5-1|few|TRBJ1-1|NA
CASSPGVVWSVNTEAFF
TGCGCCAGCAGCCCGGGTGTGGTTTGGTCCGTGAACACTGAAGCTTTCTTT
>TRBV5-1|few|TRBJ2-5|TRBD1
CASSLGTGGLETQYF
TGCGCCAGCAGCTTGGGGACAGGGGGCTTGGAGACCCAGTACTTC
>TRBV9|few|TRBJ2-3|TRBD2
CASSPGTSADTQYF
TGTGCCAGCAGCCCGGGTACTAGCGCAGATACGCAGTATTTT